Below, 21 T cell receptor beta chains from the same sample are listed, as sequenced in a study of blood T cell repertoires in COVID-19 (TCRdb year 2020). The receptor library was made with the immunoSEQ multiplex PCR assay. What TCRdb holds here is the immuneACCESS table cut down to in-frame rearrangements. Part of the clones is not present; checked against another copy, under half of the missing clones reflect an unresolved V gene, and the others are unexplained. A total of a few hundred thousand clones appear in this sample, around 83% of them only once. The ten largest clones represent 8.9% of the sample. The specimen sequenced was peripheral blood. The receptor set was obtained from a man older than 75 with acute or convalescent COVID-19.

V and J are TRBV10-3 and TRBJ1-6; 9 nucleotides line up with TRBD1. The V gene's germline CDR1 is ENHRY and CDR2 SYGVKD. The ends lost 3 bases at V and 10 bases at J; junction bases unmatched: 4. The CDR3 loop spans 14 amino acids. In nucleotides, the CDR3 is TGTGCCATCAGTGAACGGGACAGGGTCTCACCCCTCCACTTT. This gives the protein CAISERDRVSPLHF.

The rearrangement links TRBV3-1 (or the pseudogene TRBV3-2) to TRBJ1-2; 7 nucleotides agree with TRBD1. Germline trimming cut 7 bases from V and 7 bases from J; bases unmatched to any gene: 6. Germline CDR1 is LGHDT and CDR2 is YNNKEL (reference sequence). The CDR3 is 12 residues long. Here the CDR3 DNA reads TGTGCCAGCACGGAGGGGGCGGGTGGCTACACCTTC. Translated, it gives CASTEGAGGYTF.

The V and J genes are TRBV7-9 and TRBJ2-3, with D perhaps TRBD1 (5 bases). With 1 base removed from V and 5 bases from J, the gap between germline ends came to 10 bases. The CDR3 sequence is 14 residues long. In germline, CDR1 is SEHNR, CDR2 FQNEAQ (reference sequence). The CDR3 bases are TGTGCCAGCAGCTTAGATGCAGGGAAAGATACGCAGTATTTT. Encoded protein: CASSLDAGKDTQYF.

This sequence joins TRBV24-1 and TRBJ2-1; 13 bases match TRBD2. Germline CDR1 KGHDR, CDR2 SFDVKD. The CDR3 is 17 residues long. Trimming removed 3 bases from V and 2 bases from J; junction bases left unmatched: 3. The CDR3 coding sequence is TGTGCCACCAGTGATCCCGGACTAGCGGGAGCCTACAATGAGCAGTTCTTC. It translates to CATSDPGLAGAYNEQFF.

V gene TRBV6-5 combines with J gene TRBJ1-2; no definite D call. The CDR3 has 12 residues. Germline assignment: CDR1 MNHEY and CDR2 SVGAGI. V lost 4 bases, J lost 8 bases, and 11 bases lay in between. The CDR3 protein is CASSSFTRGYTF. DNA of the CDR3: TGTGCCAGCAGTTCGTTTACTCGAGGCTACACCTTC.

The chain carries TRBV28 and TRBJ1-5; tentatively, D is TRBD1 (5 bases). CDR3 size: 14 residues. Trimming left V 6 bases short and J 1 base short, with 10 bases between. The germline gives CDR1 MDHEN, CDR2 SYDVKM. As DNA, the CDR3 is TGTGCCAGCAGAGGGCAGGGCAGCAATCAGCCCCAGCATTTT. Its translation is CASRGQGSNQPQHF.

V is TRBV7-2 and J is TRBJ2-1; 10 nucleotides match TRBD2. This CDR3 spans 17 amino acids. Trimming at V came to 1 base and at J to 9 bases, leaving 12 bases not matched to a gene. Germline V gene sequence: CDR1 SGHTA, CDR2 FQGNSA. CDR3 nucleotide sequence: TGTGCCAGCAGCTTAGTTCCGAGCGGGAGGGCCTCTTTTGAGCAGTTCTTC. It specifies CASSLVPSGRASFEQFF.

V usage is TRBV19 and J usage is TRBJ2-3, with TRBD2 matching over 9 bases. Germline trimming cut 2 bases from V and 5 bases from J; bases unmatched to any gene: 11. The CDR3 spans 17 residues. CDR1 is LNHDA, CDR2 SQIVND, per germline (reference sequence). In DNA, the CDR3 is TGTGCCAGTAGTATAACCGCCGTGGGACTAGCTGTAGATACGCAGTATTTT. Encoded protein: CASSITAVGLAVDTQYF.

With regard to this clone: This specimen includes other DNA sequences encoding the same CDR3. V and J are TRBV3-1 (or the pseudogene TRBV3-2) and TRBJ1-6; 8 nucleotides align to TRBD1. Germline V lookup: CDR1 LGHDT, CDR2 YNNKEL (reference sequence). V trimming: 0 bases; J trimming: 7 bases; junction bases outside the gene matches: 2. This CDR3 is 15 amino acids long. The CDR3 bases are TGTGCCAGCAGCCAAGAAGGGACAGGAAATTCACCCCTCCACTTT. Protein: CASSQEGTGNSPLHF.

This clone was seen a handful of times. The gene calls are TRBV28 and TRBJ1-1, with TRBD1 as a possible D gene (5 bases). The CDR3 extends over 12 amino acids. Trimming removed 6 bases from V and 3 bases from J, with 8 bases in between. The germline V gene encodes CDR1 MDHEN and CDR2 SYDVKM. CDR3 in amino acids: CASREGYTEAFF. CDR3 coding DNA: TGTGCCAGCAGGGAGGGGTACACTGAAGCTTTCTTT.

The rearrangement links TRBV9 to TRBJ2-7; D unresolved. V lost 4 bases and J lost 0, with 14 bases in between. Per germline, CDR1 SGDLS and CDR2 YYNGEE. The CDR3 sequence is 15 residues long. CDR3 DNA sequence: TGTGCCAGCAGCCCCCGCGAGGCCCTCTCCTACGAGCAGTACTTC. This sequence encodes CASSPREALSYEQYF.

The gene calls are TRBV7-2 and TRBJ2-2; 8 bases match TRBD1. In germline, CDR1 is SGHTA, CDR2 FQGNSA. This CDR3 is built from 14 residues. The V and J ends lost 6 bases and 4 bases, in that order; junction bases with no gene match: 4. The CDR3 DNA is TGTGCCAGCAGACTCGACAGGGGCACCGGGGAGCTGTTTTTT. Its protein is CASRLDRGTGELFF.

This rearrangement joins TRBV6-6 to TRBJ2-3, with D unresolved. CDR1 and CDR2 from the germline V gene are MNHNY and SVGAGI (reference sequence). The germline V and J ends were trimmed by 5 bases and 1 base, with 10 bases remaining between them. This CDR3 has 14 residues. CDR3 in DNA: TGTGCCAGCAGTAGTGGTAGCCGCACAGATACGCAGTATTTT. This encodes CASSSGSRTDTQYF.

Here the CDR3 DNA reads TGTGCCAGCAGTCGAGACTTCTCCTACGAGCAGTACTTC. Translated, it gives CASSRDFSYEQYF. The V and J genes are TRBV27 and TRBJ2-7; D is unresolved. CDR1 and CDR2 from the germline V gene are MNHEY and SMNVEV (reference sequence). V lost 5 bases, J lost 0 bases, and 8 bases lay in between. The CDR3 length is 13 residues.

The CDR3 region has the DNA TGTGCCAGCAGCGTAGGGGTAGGCGGGAGGGGAGAGACCCAGTACTTC. Amino acid sequence: CASSVGVGGRGETQYF. The chain has TRBV9 and TRBJ2-5; 9 positions match TRBD2. The CDR3 sequence is 16 residues long. V shed 0 bases, J shed 4 bases, and the junction held 7 bases outside the gene matches. CDR1 is SGDLS, CDR2 YYNGEE, per germline.

V gene TRBV4-2 combines with J gene TRBJ2-7, with D tentatively TRBD1 (5 bases). The CDR3 runs to 18 residues. V lost 0 bases and J 7 bases, leaving 25 bases between the germline ends. Germline-derived CDR1 and CDR2 are LGHNA and YNFKEQ. The CDR3, as DNA: TGTGCCAGCAGCCAAGATCGCGTATCCTCAGGGCCCTTGGGAGAGCAGTACTTC. Translated: CASSQDRVSSGPLGEQYF.

The chain joins TRBV6-5 to TRBJ1-5, with no clear D. The V end lost 4 bases, the J end lost 3 bases, and 10 bases lay between the germline ends. The CDR3 contains 14 residues. Germline CDR1 MNHEY, CDR2 SVGAGI. The CDR3 DNA follows: TGTGCCAGCAGTTCACGGAGGGACAATCAGCCCCAGCATTTT. The encoded protein is CASSSRRDNQPQHF.

This chain connects TRBV27 to TRBJ1-1; no firm D call. This CDR3 is 11 amino acids long. Germline V gene lookup returns CDR1 MNHEY and CDR2 SMNVEV (reference sequence). Trimming removed 7 bases at V and 7 bases at J, with 10 bases between. CDR3 in DNA: TGTGCCAGCATCATGGGGAGTGAAGCTTTCTTT. This translates into CASIMGSEAFF.

V and J are TRBV4-2 and TRBJ2-6; a possible D gene is TRBD1 (6 bases). The V gene lost 0 bases and the J gene lost 0 bases, with 12 bases spanning the gap. Germline V gives CDR1 LGHNA, CDR2 YNFKEQ. CDR3 length: 18 amino acids. The CDR3 nucleotides are TGTGCCAGCAGCCAAGATAGGGGACACGGCTCTGGGGCCAACGTCCTGACTTTC. Protein: CASSQDRGHGSGANVLTF.

The genes are TRBV27 and TRBJ1-2; TRBD1 matches 8 bases. V was pared by 1 base and J by 8 bases, with 6 bases of the junction left unmatched. Per the germline V gene, CDR1 is MNHEY and CDR2 is SMNVEV (reference sequence). This CDR3 contains 14 residues. CDR3 sequence reads: CASSLWRTGRGYTF. CDR3 bases: TGTGCCAGCAGTTTATGGAGGACAGGGCGAGGCTACACCTTC.

The J gene is TRBJ2-6, the V gene TRBV24-1; no reliable D call. Germline V CDR1 and CDR2: KGHDR, SFDVKD. CDR3 length: 16 residues. V dropped 3 bases and J dropped 0 bases, with 8 bases sitting between them. CDR3 protein: CATSDPQNSGANVLTF. The CDR3 coding sequence is TGTGCCACCAGTGATCCCCAAAACTCTGGGGCCAACGTCCTGACTTTC.